This is a list of T cell receptor beta chains from one sample in a study of blood T cell repertoires in COVID-19. Sequencing was performed with immunoSEQ multiplex PCR; in TCRdb, only in-frame clones are kept and a portion is missing. The sample lists around 130,000 clones; around 84% were seen once. Input material: peripheral blood. Receptor source: a man younger than 45 with COVID-19, enrolled during active disease. CDR3s include the opening cysteine and the closing phenylalanine or tryptophan. Each record gives: J gene, V gene, clone size, D gene, CDR3 DNA, CDR3 protein. A D gene is named only where the DNA matches it firmly. Some rows mark clone size as missing; the rest say once, few, many or name a class of expanded clone.

TRBJ2-7	TRBV20-1	.	.	TGCAGTGGTCTTGAGTCCGGCGAGCAGTACTTC	CSGLESGEQYF
TRBJ2-5	TRBV5-6	.	TRBD2	TGTGCCAGCAGCCTATCCCTAGCGGGAGTAAGAGAGACCCAGTACTTC	CASSLSLAGVRETQYF
TRBJ2-3	TRBV5-5	.	.	TGTGCCAGCAGCGCGGGACCTGTAAGCACAGATACGCAGTATTTT	CASSAGPVSTDTQYF
TRBJ1-1	TRBV14	.	.	TGTGCCAGCAGCCGGCAGGGGAACACTGAAGCTTTCTTT	CASSRQGNTEAFF
TRBJ2-3	TRBV28	.	TRBD1	TGTGCCAGCAGCAGGACAGGGAGGCATACGCAGTATTTT	CASSRTGRHTQYF
TRBJ2-3	TRBV7-6	.	.	TGTGCCAGCAGCTTAGCCGGGCGGGGAGGTTTGACAGATACGCAGTATTTT	CASSLAGRGGLTDTQYF
TRBJ2-2	TRBV19	.	TRBD1	TGTGCCACTAGGGGGCAGGGCGCGAACACCGGGGAGCTGTTTTTT	CATRGQGANTGELFF
TRBJ1-2	TRBV7-2	once	.	TGTGCCAGCAGCCCCACGGTCGGGAACTATGGCTACACCTTC	CASSPTVGNYGYTF
TRBJ1-2	TRBV5-6	.	.	TGTGCCAGCAGCCTGCTACCCGGGGCAGCCCTCGGGGGGACCTTC	CASSLLPGAALGGTF
TRBJ1-4	TRBV5-1	.	.	TGCGCCAGCAAGTCGGAGGGGAATGAAAAACTGTTTTTT	CASKSEGNEKLFF
TRBJ2-5	TRBV2	.	TRBD2	TGTGCCAGCAGTCATAGCGGGAGAGGGGGGCAAGAGACCCAGTACTTC	CASSHSGRGGQETQYF
TRBJ1-2	TRBV15	once	.	TGTGCCACCAGCAGAGACCCAGGGAACGTGTTTGGCTACACCTTC	CATSRDPGNVFGYTF
TRBJ2-1	TRBV21-1	.	.	TGTGCCAGCAGCAAAGGTTTTATCAGGATCAACAATGAGCAGTTCTTC	CASSKGFIRINNEQFF
TRBJ2-3	TRBV30	.	.	TGTGCCTGGACTAAGCCTGCCACAGATACGCAGTATTTT	CAWTKPATDTQYF
TRBJ2-1	TRBV19	once	TRBD2	TGTGCCAGTAGTCCTCTTGGGACTAGCGGGAGCCCCAATGAGCAGTTCTTC	CASSPLGTSGSPNEQFF
TRBJ1-5	TRBV6-5	.	.	TGTGCCAGCAGTTCTGGAGTAGCTAGCAATCAGCCCCAGCATTTT	CASSSGVASNQPQHF
TRBJ2-3	TRBV9	.	.	TGTGCCAGCAGCCAGTCCCCTCTAGCGAAGTCTGTTCATACGCAGTATTTT	CASSQSPLAKSVHTQYF
TRBJ1-1	TRBV11-3	.	.	TGTGCCAGCAGCTTAGCCCAACAGGGAAGGACTGAAGCTTTCTTT	CASSLAQQGRTEAFF
TRBJ1-5	TRBV6-6	.	.	TGTGCCAGCGCTACCAGCAATCAGCCCCAGCATTTT	CASATSNQPQHF
TRBJ2-2	TRBV19	.	.	TGTGCCAGTAGTATCGCGGGACAGACTACCGGGGAGCTGTTTTTT	CASSIAGQTTGELFF
TRBJ2-1	TRBV27	.	.	TGTGCCAGCAGCGTGGGACTCGTCTACAATGAGCAGTTCTTC	CASSVGLVYNEQFF
TRBJ2-7	TRBV7-2	few	.	TGTGCCAGCAGCTTCCAGGGGCAACCCCCCTACGAGCAGTACTTC	CASSFQGQPPYEQYF
TRBJ2-5	TRBV7-9	.	.	TGTGCCAGCAGCCCGAAAACTAGATTACAAGAGACCCAGTACTTC	CASSPKTRLQETQYF
TRBJ2-7	TRBV19	.	TRBD1	TGTGCCAGTAGTATAGAGGCAGGGGGCGGCGAGCAGTACTTC	CASSIEAGGGEQYF
TRBJ2-7	TRBV5-5	.	.	TGTGCCAGCAGCCCCTTGATGGGGAGGAGTTACGAGCAGTACTTC	CASSPLMGRSYEQYF
TRBJ1-6	TRBV7-2	once	.	TGTGCCAGCAGCTTAGACAGGGCTGTGGGTTCACCCCTCCACTTT	CASSLDRAVGSPLHF
TRBJ1-1	TRBV19	once	.	TGTGCCAGTAGCGATCACAGGATTCGGACTGAAGCTTTCTTT	CASSDHRIRTEAFF
TRBJ2-5	TRBV9	.	TRBD2	TGTGCCAGCAGCGTAGTAGCGGGAGGGGGAGAGACCCAGTACTTC	CASSVVAGGGETQYF
TRBJ1-1	TRBV5-8	once	.	TGTGCCAGCAGCCCATTTCGGAACTACGCTGAAGCTTTCTTT	CASSPFRNYAEAFF
TRBJ1-2	TRBV27	once	.	TGTGCCAGCAGTTTTATGGGGACTCGGGGTGGCTACACCTTC	CASSFMGTRGGYTF
TRBJ2-7	TRBV30	.	TRBD1	TGTGCCTGGAGTTGGGGACAGGGCGACTATTACGAGCAGTACTTC	CAWSWGQGDYYEQYF
TRBJ1-3	TRBV6-5	.	TRBD1	TGTGCCACCAATCCGGGACAGGCATCTGGAAACACCATATATTTT	CATNPGQASGNTIYF
TRBJ2-7	TRBV5-1	.	TRBD2	TGCGCCAGCAGATATGGGACTAGCGGGAGGGACGAGCAGTACTTC	CASRYGTSGRDEQYF
TRBJ1-1	TRBV7-2	.	TRBD1	TGTGCCAGCAGCTTAAGGGGGGACAGGTACACTGAAGCTTTCTTT	CASSLRGDRYTEAFF
TRBJ2-5	TRBV6-5	.	.	TGTGCCAGCAGCCATCCATCGACGGGACAAGAGACCCAGTACTTC	CASSHPSTGQETQYF
TRBJ2-7	TRBV10-3	.	TRBD1	TGTGCCATCAAGGGACAGGGGGCCTACGAGCAGTACTTC	CAIKGQGAYEQYF
TRBJ1-1	TRBV6-5	.	TRBD1	TGTGCCAGCAGTTACGGGGGACAGTTCACTGAAGCTTTCTTT	CASSYGGQFTEAFF
TRBJ2-7	TRBV12-3/TRBV12-4	.	TRBD1	TGTGCCAGCAGCGACAGGGGGAGGTACGAGCAGTACTTC	CASSDRGRYEQYF
TRBJ1-2	TRBV10-2	.	.	TGCGCCAGCAGTGGGACGACAGGTCCCTATGGCTACACCTTC	CASSGTTGPYGYTF
TRBJ1-1	TRBV5-4	few	.	TGTGCCAGCAGCTTGGGGTGGCGGGCCACTGAAGCTTTCTTT	CASSLGWRATEAFF